One and the same sample provided the 26 T cell receptor beta chains below, sequenced in a study of T cells after yellow fever vaccination. MiXCR was run by TCRdb on the 5' RACE reads, yielding one entry per CDR3 protein. The sample shows over 250,000 distinct CDR3 sequences, about 4% of them seen only once. The sample was PBMCs, taken 5 days after the yellow fever booster vaccination. These receptors came from a man between 18 and 35 years old who received the YFV17D yellow fever vaccine.

This clonotype appeared once. The chain recombines TRBV28 with TRBJ1-2; a weak D match, TRBD1 (5 bases). This CDR3 region has 14 residues. From germline, CDR1 is MDHEN and CDR2 SYDVKM. Trimming removed 6 bases at V and 4 bases at J, with 15 bases between. CDR3 coding DNA: TGTGCCAGCAGCTCGGGACCGATAGTCTATGGCTACACCTTC. Amino acid sequence: CASSSGPIVYGYTF.

This clonotype has at least ten counts. The rearrangement joins TRBV7-9 to TRBJ2-7; no clear D. Germline V gene lookup returns CDR1 SEHNR and CDR2 FQNEAQ (reference sequence). The CDR3 is 12 residues long. The V end lost 2 bases, the J end lost 2 bases, and 4 bases lay between the germline ends. The CDR3 is CASSLTPYEQYF. The CDR3 nucleotides are TGTGCCAGCAGCTTAACCCCCTACGAGCAGTACTTC. The whole variable domain, filled in from reference TRBV7-9 and TRBJ2-7, reads DTGVSQNPRHKITKRGQNVTFRCDPISEHNRLYWYRQTLGQGPEFLTYFQNEAQLEKSRLLSDRFSAERPKGSFSTLEIQRTEQGDSAMYLCASSLTPYEQYFGPGTRLTVT.

This clonotype was seen ten or more times. The chain combines TRBV5-1 with TRBJ2-1, with 9 bases that match TRBD1. The germline gives CDR1 SGHRS, CDR2 YFSETQ. The CDR3 covers 15 residues. Trimming removed 4 bases from V and 4 bases from J; junction bases left unmatched: 6. DNA of the CDR3: TGCGCCAGCAGCGCCGGGACAGGGAAATACAATGAGCAGTTCTTC. Amino acids: CASSAGTGKYNEQFF.

In this sample, this clonotype turned up many times. The V and J genes are TRBV6-5 and TRBJ1-5; D is possibly TRBD1 (5 bases). The CDR3 length is 15 residues. With 2 bases removed from V and 3 bases from J, the gap between germline ends came to 11 bases. Germline V gene data show CDR1 as MNHEY and CDR2 as SVGAGI. This chain's CDR3 is CASSYAGVYNQPQHF. CDR3 DNA: TGTGCCAGCAGTTACGCGGGGGTATACAATCAGCCCCAGCATTTT.

This clonotype was seen a handful of times. This rearrangement joins TRBV6-5 to TRBJ1-5, with D unclear. The CDR3 sequence is 12 residues long. Looked up from germline, CDR1 is MNHEY and CDR2 is SVGAGI. V shed 7 bases and J shed 4 bases, with 8 bases lying between them. CDR3 sequence reads: CASTSGNQPQHF. The CDR3 nucleotides are TGTGCCAGCACTTCAGGTAATCAGCCCCAGCATTTT.

The genes are TRBV5-1 and TRBJ2-5; 7 positions agree with TRBD1. Germline V lookup: CDR1 SGHRS, CDR2 YFSETQ. V shed 3 bases and J 0 bases; nucleotides not matched to a gene: 2. The CDR3 runs to 14 residues. CDR3 in DNA: TGCGCCAGCAGCTCCGGACAGGACCAAGAGACCCAGTACTTC. Encoded protein: CASSSGQDQETQYF.

There are many counts of this clonotype. The chain couples TRBV4-1 to TRBJ2-5; D unresolved. The CDR3 runs 15 residues. Between the trimmed V and J ends, which lost 1 base and 5 bases, there was a span of 14 bases. Germline V gene sequence: CDR1 MGHRA, CDR2 YSYEKL. For the CDR3, the DNA is TGCGCCAGCAGCCAAGTATTCGGGCTAGGGGAGACCCAGTACTTC. Translated: CASSQVFGLGETQYF.

At least ten counts were recorded for this clonotype. The V gene is TRBV18, the J gene TRBJ2-7; D gene ambiguous. Germline V gene data show CDR1 as KGHSH and CDR2 as LQKENI. The V gene lost 3 bases and the J gene lost 0 bases, with 3 bases spanning the gap. The CDR3 has 12 amino acids. For the CDR3, the DNA is TGTGCCAGCTCACCTACCTCCTACGAGCAGTACTTC. It encodes CASSPTSYEQYF.

This CDR3 reads CASSLDTTANTGELFF. For the CDR3, the DNA is TGTGCCAGCAGCTTAGATACCACCGCGAACACCGGGGAGCTGTTTTTT. The chain employs TRBV7-6 and TRBJ2-2; D is ambiguous. The germline gives CDR1 SGHVS, CDR2 FNYEAQ. V shed 1 base and J shed 0 bases, with 9 bases lying between them. The CDR3 runs 16 residues.

The chain employs TRBV10-3 and TRBJ2-7; D gene ambiguous. V was cut by 3 bases and J by 4 bases, with 10 bases left in between. The CDR3 extends over 13 amino acids. Germline V CDR1 and CDR2: ENHRY, SYGVKD. CDR3 in DNA: TGTGCCATCAGTGATTCCGCTTCATACGAGCAGTACGTC. Amino acids: CAISDSASYEQYV.

The genes are TRBV9 and TRBJ2-6; D assignment may be TRBD1 or TRBD2 (5 bases each). This CDR3 is built from 18 residues. Germline assignment: CDR1 SGDLS and CDR2 YYNGEE. The ends were cut back, 0 bases at V and 0 bases at J, with 13 bases in the middle. The CDR3 protein is CASSVGRGLGSGANVLTF. The CDR3, as DNA: TGTGCCAGCAGCGTAGGACGGGGCCTCGGCTCTGGGGCCAACGTCCTGACTTTC.

The chain couples TRBV5-1 to TRBJ1-5, with TRBD1 identical over 7 bases. Trimming at V came to 1 base and at J to 6 bases, leaving 7 bases not matched to a gene. From germline, CDR1 is SGHRS and CDR2 YFSETQ. The CDR3 covers 15 residues. In DNA, the CDR3 is TGCGCCAGCAGCTTGATGGCAGGGGGAGGTCAGCCCCAGCATTTT. It codes for CASSLMAGGGQPQHF. The full variable domain, in which reference TRBV5-1 and TRBJ1-5 provide the parts outside the CDR3, is KAGVTQTPRYLIKTRGQQVTLSCSPISGHRSVSWYQQTPGQGLQFLFEYFSETQRNKGNFPGRFSGRQFSNSRSEMNVSTLELGDSALYLCASSLMAGGGQPQHFGDGTRLSIL.

DNA for the CDR3: TGCGCCAGCAGCTTGGAGGCAGGCAATGCGGGTGGCTACACCTTC. Amino acid sequence: CASSLEAGNAGGYTF. The chain links TRBV5-1 to TRBJ1-2; no firm D call. CDR3 length: 15 amino acids. Germline CDR1 and CDR2: SGHRS and YFSETQ. The ends were cut back, 0 bases at V and 7 bases at J, with 16 bases in the middle.

In this sample, this clonotype turned up many times. This chain links TRBV18 with TRBJ2-5; possibly TRBD2 for D (5 bases). The germline V gene encodes CDR1 KGHSH and CDR2 LQKENI. The CDR3 spans 14 residues. V was pared by 1 base and J by 4 bases, with 10 bases between. The CDR3 is CASSPLGSGETQYF. CDR3 sequence (DNA): TGTGCCAGCTCACCACTGGGAAGCGGAGAGACCCAGTACTTC.

This clonotype was seen many times. The chain couples TRBV5-1 to TRBJ2-1; TRBD2 is a possible D gene (5 bases). Germline assignment: CDR1 SGHRS and CDR2 YFSETQ. CDR3 size: 11 residues. Trimming stripped 6 bases from V and 8 bases from J, with 9 bases between. CDR3 sequence: CASTDWDEQFF. The CDR3 DNA reads TGCGCCAGCACGGACTGGGATGAGCAGTTCTTC.

This clonotype was seen a handful of times. V is TRBV4-3 and J is TRBJ2-3, with 8 bases that match TRBD2. In germline, CDR1 is LGHNA, CDR2 YSLEER. The CDR3 spans 17 residues. J gave up 2 bases and V 0 bases, and 7 bases lay outside the gene matches. The CDR3 spells CASSQDVGGVVTDTQYF. The CDR3 region has the DNA TGCGCCAGCAGCCAAGATGTCGGGGGGGTGGTCACAGATACGCAGTATTTT.

This clonotype was counted only a few times. The chain carries TRBV6-1 and TRBJ2-7; D may match TRBD1 or TRBD2 (5 bases each). The CDR3 covers 12 residues. Trimming left V 8 bases short and J 7 bases short, with 15 bases between. CDR1 is MNHNS and CDR2 is SASEGT in the germline V gene. CDR3 coding DNA: TGTGCCAGCGGCGTGAGGGACGCTGAGCAGTACTTC. It codes for CASGVRDAEQYF.

This chain links TRBV2 with TRBJ1-2; D is uncertain. Germline V CDR1 and CDR2: SNHLY, FYNNEI. Between the trimmed V and J ends, which lost 4 bases and 8 bases, there was a span of 8 bases. The CDR3 is made up of 11 amino acids. The CDR3 DNA follows: TGTGCCAGCAGTGCCGCGGTGGGCTACACCTTC. Its protein product is CASSAAVGYTF. The full variable domain, with the rest looked up from reference TRBV2 and TRBJ1-2, is EPEVTQTPSHQVTQMGQEVILRCVPISNHLYFYWYRQILGQKVEFLVSFYNNEISEKSEIFDDQFSVERPDGSNFTLKIRSTKLEDSAMYFCASSAAVGYTFGSGTRLTVV.

This clonotype came up a few times. This chain connects TRBV5-1 to TRBJ2-5; 11 positions agree with TRBD1. V shed 4 bases and J 1 base; nucleotides not matched to a gene: 0. The CDR3 loop spans 14 amino acids. Germline loops: CDR1 SGHRS, CDR2 YFSETQ. CDR3 nucleotides: TGCGCCAGCAGCGGACAGGGGGCCCAAGAGACCCAGTACTTC. Translation gives CASSGQGAQETQYF.

The CDR3 nucleotides read TGCGCCAGCAGCTCGATATCATCCAACAATGAGCAGTTCTTC. As protein: CASSSISSNNEQFF. This chain connects TRBV5-1 to TRBJ2-1, with unresolved D. This CDR3 spans 14 amino acids. Germline V gene lookup returns CDR1 SGHRS and CDR2 YFSETQ. V lost 3 bases to trimming and J lost 5 bases, with 12 bases between them.

This chain uses TRBV5-1 with TRBJ1-2; D perhaps matches TRBD1 (6 bases). Looked up from germline, CDR1 is SGHRS and CDR2 is YFSETQ. Trimming cost V 4 bases and J 2 bases, with 12 bases left between them. This CDR3 is 14 amino acids long. The CDR3 region is CASSITGTNYGYTF. CDR3 coding DNA: TGCGCCAGCAGCATAACAGGGACAAACTATGGCTACACCTTC.

This clonotype showed up just a few times. The CDR3 region has the DNA TGTGCCAGCAGCCCTAGGGACGGACACCTGAACACTGAAGCTTTCTTT. Its translation: CASSPRDGHLNTEAFF. The chain joins TRBV7-9 to TRBJ1-1; D possibly corresponds to TRBD1 (5 bases). V shed 5 bases and J shed 0 bases, with 16 bases lying between them. This CDR3 spans 16 amino acids. Germline CDR1 SEHNR, CDR2 FQNEAQ (reference sequence). Looking up the rest from reference TRBV7-9 and TRBJ1-1 gives the full variable domain: DTGVSQNPRHKITKRGQNVTFRCDPISEHNRLYWYRQTLGQGPEFLTYFQNEAQLEKSRLLSDRFSAERPKGSFSTLEIQRTEQGDSAMYLCASSPRDGHLNTEAFFGQGTRLTVV.

The CDR3 region is CASSQENQPGQNTDTQYF. The DNA of the CDR3 is TGCGCCAGCAGCCAAGAAAATCAGCCGGGACAGAACACAGATACGCAGTATTTT. This chain joins TRBV4-3 and TRBJ2-3, with 7 bases identical to TRBD1. The germline gives CDR1 LGHNA, CDR2 YSLEER. Germline trimming cut 0 bases from V and 2 bases from J; bases unmatched to any gene: 11. The CDR3 is 18 amino acids.

In its sample, this clonotype was seen a few times. The chain couples TRBV30 to TRBJ1-2, with D perhaps matching TRBD1 (5 bases). V was trimmed by 5 bases and J by 5 bases, leaving 18 bases between them. The CDR3 is 14 amino acids. Germline V CDR1 and CDR2: GTSNPN, SVGIG (reference sequence). The CDR3 sequence: CAWAPAGRSYGYTF. Here the CDR3 DNA reads TGTGCCTGGGCGCCGGCAGGGCGTTCGTATGGCTACACCTTC.

Only a few counts were recorded for this clonotype. The V and J genes are TRBV5-5 and TRBJ1-1; D remains ambiguous. The CDR3 is 13 amino acids. Germline-derived CDR1 and CDR2 are SGHKS and YYEKEE (reference sequence). V lost 2 bases and J lost 1, with 6 bases in between. DNA of the CDR3: TGTGCCAGCAGCTTCAACTCGAACACTGAAGCTTTCTTT. Translated: CASSFNSNTEAFF.

The chain is built from TRBV30 and TRBJ2-5, with D possibly matching TRBD2 (6 bases). Germline V gene data show CDR1 as GTSNPN and CDR2 as SVGIG (reference sequence). The CDR3 spans 10 residues. V was cut by 5 bases and J by 9 bases, with 10 bases left in between. CDR3 sequence: CAWGGEAQYF. In nucleotides, the CDR3 is TGTGCCTGGGGAGGGGAGGCCCAGTACTTC.